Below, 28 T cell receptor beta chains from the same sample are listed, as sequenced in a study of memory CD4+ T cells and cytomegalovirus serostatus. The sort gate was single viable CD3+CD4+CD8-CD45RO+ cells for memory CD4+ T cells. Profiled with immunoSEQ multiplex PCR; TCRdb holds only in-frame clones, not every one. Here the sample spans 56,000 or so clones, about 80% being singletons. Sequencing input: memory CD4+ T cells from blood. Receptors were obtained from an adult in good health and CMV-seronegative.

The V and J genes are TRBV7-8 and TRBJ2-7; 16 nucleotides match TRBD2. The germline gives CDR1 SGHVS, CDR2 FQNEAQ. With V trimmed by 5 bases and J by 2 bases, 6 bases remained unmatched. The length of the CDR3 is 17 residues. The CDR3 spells CASSTGLAGGQPYEQYF. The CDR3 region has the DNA TGTGCCAGCAGCACGGGACTAGCGGGAGGGCAGCCCTACGAGCAGTACTTC.

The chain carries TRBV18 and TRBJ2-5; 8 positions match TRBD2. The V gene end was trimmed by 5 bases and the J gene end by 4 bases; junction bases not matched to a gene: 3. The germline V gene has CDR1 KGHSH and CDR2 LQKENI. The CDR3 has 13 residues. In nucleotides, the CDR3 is TGTGCCAGCTCATCGGGACTAGGAGAGACCCAGTACTTC. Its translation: CASSSGLGETQYF.

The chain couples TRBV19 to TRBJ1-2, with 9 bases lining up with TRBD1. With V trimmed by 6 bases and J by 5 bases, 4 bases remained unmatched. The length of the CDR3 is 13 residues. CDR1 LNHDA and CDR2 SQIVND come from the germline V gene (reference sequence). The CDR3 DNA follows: TGTGCCAGTAGGGACAGGGGTTCATATGGCTACACCTTC. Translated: CASRDRGSYGYTF.

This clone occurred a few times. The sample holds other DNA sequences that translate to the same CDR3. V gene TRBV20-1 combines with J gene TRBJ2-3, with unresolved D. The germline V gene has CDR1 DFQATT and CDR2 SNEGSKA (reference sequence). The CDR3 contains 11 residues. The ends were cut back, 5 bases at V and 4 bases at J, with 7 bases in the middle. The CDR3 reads CSAPFPDTQYF. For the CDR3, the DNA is TGCAGTGCTCCCTTTCCAGATACGCAGTATTTT.

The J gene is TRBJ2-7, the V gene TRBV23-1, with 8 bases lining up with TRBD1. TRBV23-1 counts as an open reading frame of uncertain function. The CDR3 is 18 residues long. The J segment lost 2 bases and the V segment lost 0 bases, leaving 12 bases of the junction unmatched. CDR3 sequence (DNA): TGCGCCAGCAGTCAATCCTCGGGCGGGACAGGTGAAACCTACGAGCAGTACTTC. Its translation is CASSQSSGGTGETYEQYF.

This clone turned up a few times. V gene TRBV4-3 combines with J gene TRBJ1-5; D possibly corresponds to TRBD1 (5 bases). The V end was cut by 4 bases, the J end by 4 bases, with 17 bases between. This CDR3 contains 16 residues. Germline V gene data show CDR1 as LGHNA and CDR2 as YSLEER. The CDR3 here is CASSLSRVLMNQPQHF. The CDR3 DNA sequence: TGCGCCAGCAGCCTCTCCAGGGTCCTAATGAATCAGCCCCAGCATTTT.

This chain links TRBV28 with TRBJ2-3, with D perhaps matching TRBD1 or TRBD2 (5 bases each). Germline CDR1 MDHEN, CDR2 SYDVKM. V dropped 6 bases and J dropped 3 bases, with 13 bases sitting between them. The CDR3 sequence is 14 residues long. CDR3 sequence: CASSPGGKTDTQYF. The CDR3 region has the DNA TGTGCCAGCAGCCCTGGGGGAAAGACAGATACGCAGTATTTT.

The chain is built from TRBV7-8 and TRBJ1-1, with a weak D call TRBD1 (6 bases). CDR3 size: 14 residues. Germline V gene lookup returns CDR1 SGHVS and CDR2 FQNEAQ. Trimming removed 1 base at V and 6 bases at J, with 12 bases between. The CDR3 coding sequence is TGTGCCAGCAGCTTAGGCGGGGGCCCGTCTGAAGCTTTCTTT. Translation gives CASSLGGGPSEAFF.

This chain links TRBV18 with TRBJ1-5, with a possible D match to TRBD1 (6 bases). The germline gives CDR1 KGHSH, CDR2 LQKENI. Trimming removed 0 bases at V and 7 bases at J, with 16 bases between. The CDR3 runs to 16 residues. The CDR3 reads CASSPPTGRATQPQHF. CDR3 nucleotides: TGTGCCAGCTCACCACCGACAGGCCGGGCGACGCAGCCCCAGCATTTT.

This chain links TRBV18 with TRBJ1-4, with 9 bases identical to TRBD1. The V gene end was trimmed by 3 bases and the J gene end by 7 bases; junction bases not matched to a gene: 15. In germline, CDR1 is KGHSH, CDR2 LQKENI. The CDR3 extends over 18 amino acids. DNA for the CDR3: TGTGCCAGCTCACCCCTCACGACGGGACAGGGACGGGGTGAAAAACTGTTTTTT. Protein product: CASSPLTTGQGRGEKLFF. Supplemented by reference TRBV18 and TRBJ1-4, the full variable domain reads NAGVMQNPRHLVRRRGQEARLRCSPMKGHSHVYWYRQLPEEGLKFMVYLQKENIIDESGMPKERFSAEFPKEGPSILRIQQVVRGDSAAYFCASSPLTTGQGRGEKLFFGSGTQLSVL.

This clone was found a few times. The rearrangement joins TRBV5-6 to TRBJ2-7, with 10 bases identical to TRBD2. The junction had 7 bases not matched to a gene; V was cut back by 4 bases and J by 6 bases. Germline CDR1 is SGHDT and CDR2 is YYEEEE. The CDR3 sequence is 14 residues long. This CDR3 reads CASSEGLAETEQYF. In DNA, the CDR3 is TGTGCCAGCAGCGAAGGACTAGCGGAGACCGAGCAGTACTTC. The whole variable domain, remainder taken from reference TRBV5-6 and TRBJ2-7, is DAGVTQSPTHLIKTRGQQVTLRCSPKSGHDTVSWYQQALGQGPQFIFQYYEEEERQRGNFPDRFSGHQFPNYSSELNVNALLLGDSALYLCASSEGLAETEQYFGPGTRLTVT.

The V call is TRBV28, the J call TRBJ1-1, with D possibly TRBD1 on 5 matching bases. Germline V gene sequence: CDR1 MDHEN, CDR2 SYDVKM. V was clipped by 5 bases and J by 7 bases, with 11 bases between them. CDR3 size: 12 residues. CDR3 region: CASSTGASEAFF. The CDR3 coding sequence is TGTGCCAGCAGTACCGGGGCGAGTGAAGCTTTCTTT.

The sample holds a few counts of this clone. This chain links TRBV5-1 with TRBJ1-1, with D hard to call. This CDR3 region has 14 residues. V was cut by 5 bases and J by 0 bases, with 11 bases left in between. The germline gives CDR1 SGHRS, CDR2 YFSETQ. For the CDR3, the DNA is TGCGCCAGCAGGGGCTCGACGATGAACACTGAAGCTTTCTTT. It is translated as CASRGSTMNTEAFF.

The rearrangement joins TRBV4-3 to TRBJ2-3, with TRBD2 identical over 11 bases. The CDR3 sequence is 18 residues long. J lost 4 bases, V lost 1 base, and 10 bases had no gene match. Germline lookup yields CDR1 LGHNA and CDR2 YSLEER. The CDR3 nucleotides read TGCGCCAGCAGCCAAGGGGGTAGCGGGAGGGCCAAGGCAGATACGCAGTATTTT. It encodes CASSQGGSGRAKADTQYF.

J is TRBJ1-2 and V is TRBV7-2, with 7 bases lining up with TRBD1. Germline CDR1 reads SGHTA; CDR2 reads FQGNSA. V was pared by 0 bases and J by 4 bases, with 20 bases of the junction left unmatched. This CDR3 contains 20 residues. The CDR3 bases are TGTGCCAGCAGCTTAGCGCTACAGCGGGACAGAGGGGGATTGGTCTATGGCTACACCTTC. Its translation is CASSLALQRDRGGLVYGYTF.

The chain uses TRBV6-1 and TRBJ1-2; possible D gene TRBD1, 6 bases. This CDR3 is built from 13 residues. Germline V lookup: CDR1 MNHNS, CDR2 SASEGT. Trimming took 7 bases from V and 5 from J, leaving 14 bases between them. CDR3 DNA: TGTGCCAGCACCCCAGTGACAGGATATGGCTACACCTTC. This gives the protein CASTPVTGYGYTF.

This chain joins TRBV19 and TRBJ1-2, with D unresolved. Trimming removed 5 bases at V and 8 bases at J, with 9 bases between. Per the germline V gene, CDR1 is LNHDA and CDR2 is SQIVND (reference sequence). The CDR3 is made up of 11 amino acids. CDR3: CASSASRGYTF. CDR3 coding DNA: TGTGCCAGTAGTGCTAGTAGAGGCTACACCTTC.

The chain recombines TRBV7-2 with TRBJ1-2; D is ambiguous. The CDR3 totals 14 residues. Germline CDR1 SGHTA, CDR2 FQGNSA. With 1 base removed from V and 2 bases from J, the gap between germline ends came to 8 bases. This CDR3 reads CASSLERVNYGYTF. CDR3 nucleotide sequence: TGTGCCAGCAGCTTAGAACGGGTCAACTATGGCTACACCTTC.

The CDR3 sequence: CASSLYSQETQYF. CDR3 coding DNA: TGCGCCAGCAGCTTGTACAGTCAAGAGACCCAGTACTTC. The chain couples TRBV5-1 to TRBJ2-5; D gene ambiguous. V lost 1 base to trimming and J lost 2 bases, with 6 bases between them. This CDR3 has 13 residues. Germline V CDR1 and CDR2: SGHRS, YFSETQ.

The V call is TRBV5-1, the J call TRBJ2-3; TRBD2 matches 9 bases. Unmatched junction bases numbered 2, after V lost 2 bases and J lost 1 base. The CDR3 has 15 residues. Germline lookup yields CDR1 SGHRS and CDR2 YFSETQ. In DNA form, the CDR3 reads TGCGCCAGCAGCTTTAGCGGGGGTGGCACAGATACGCAGTATTTT. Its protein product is CASSFSGGGTDTQYF.

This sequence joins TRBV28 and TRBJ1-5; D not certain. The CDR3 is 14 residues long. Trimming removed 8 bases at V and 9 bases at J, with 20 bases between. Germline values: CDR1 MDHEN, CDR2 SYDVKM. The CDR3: CASAKRGTRAPQHF. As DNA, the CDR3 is TGTGCCAGCGCCAAACGTGGAACGAGGGCGCCCCAGCATTTT.

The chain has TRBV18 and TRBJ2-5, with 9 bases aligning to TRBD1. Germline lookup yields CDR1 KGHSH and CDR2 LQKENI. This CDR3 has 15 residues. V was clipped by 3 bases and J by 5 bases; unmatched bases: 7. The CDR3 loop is CASSPQQGARETQYF. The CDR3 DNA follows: TGTGCCAGCTCACCTCAACAGGGGGCAAGGGAGACCCAGTACTTC.

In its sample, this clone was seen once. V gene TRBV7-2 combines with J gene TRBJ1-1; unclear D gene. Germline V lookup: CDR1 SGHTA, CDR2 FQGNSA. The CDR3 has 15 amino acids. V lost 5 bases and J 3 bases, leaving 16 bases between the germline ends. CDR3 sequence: CASSPRSVSHTEAFF. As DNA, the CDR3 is TGTGCCAGCAGCCCCAGGTCTGTCTCCCACACTGAAGCTTTCTTT.

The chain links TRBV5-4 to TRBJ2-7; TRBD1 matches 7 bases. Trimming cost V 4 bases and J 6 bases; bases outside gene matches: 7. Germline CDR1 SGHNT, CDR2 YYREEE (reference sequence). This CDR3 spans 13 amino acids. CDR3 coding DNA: TGTGCCAGCAGCGCGCGACAGGGTGGCGAGCAGTACTTC. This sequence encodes CASSARQGGEQYF.

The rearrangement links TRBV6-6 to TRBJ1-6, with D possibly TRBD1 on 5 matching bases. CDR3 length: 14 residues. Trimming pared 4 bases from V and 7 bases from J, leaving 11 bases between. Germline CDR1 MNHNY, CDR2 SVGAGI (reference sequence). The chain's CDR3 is CASSLGPNNSPLHF. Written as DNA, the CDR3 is TGTGCCAGCAGTTTGGGACCGAACAATTCACCCCTCCACTTT.

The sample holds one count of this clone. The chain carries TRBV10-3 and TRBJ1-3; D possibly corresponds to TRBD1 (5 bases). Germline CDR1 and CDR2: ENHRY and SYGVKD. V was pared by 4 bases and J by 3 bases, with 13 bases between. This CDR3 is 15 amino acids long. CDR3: CAISGEGVRGNTIYF. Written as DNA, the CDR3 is TGTGCCATCAGTGGCGAAGGGGTTCGTGGAAACACCATATATTTT.

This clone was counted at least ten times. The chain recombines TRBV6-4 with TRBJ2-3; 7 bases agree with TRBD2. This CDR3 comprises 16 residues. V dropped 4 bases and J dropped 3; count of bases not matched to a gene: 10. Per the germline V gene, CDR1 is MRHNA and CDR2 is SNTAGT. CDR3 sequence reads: CASSASGAVRTDTQYF. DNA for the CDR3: TGTGCCAGCAGTGCTAGCGGCGCGGTGAGGACAGATACGCAGTATTTT.

CDR3 in amino acids: CASSPDSRMRQYF. CDR3 nucleotides: TGTGCCAGCAGTCCCGATTCGCGTATGCGGCAGTATTTT. The V call is TRBV28, the J call TRBJ2-3; D call uncertain. Trimming removed 5 bases at V and 11 bases at J, with 17 bases between. Germline lookup yields CDR1 MDHEN and CDR2 SYDVKM. The CDR3 runs to 13 residues. The full variable domain, completed using reference TRBV28 and TRBJ2-3, is DVKVTQSSRYLVKRTGEKVFLECVQDMDHENMFWYRQDPGLGLRLIYFSYDVKMKEKGDIPEGYSVSREKKERFSLILESASTNQTSMYLCASSPDSRMRQYFGPGTRLTVL.